The 15 T cell receptor beta chains below were found in one sample sequenced in a study of T-cell reconstitution after alpha-beta-depleted transplantation in children. The TCRbeta library incorporated unique molecular identifiers. A single record per CDR3 protein comes from TCRdb applying MiXCR to the PCR reads. The data show fewer than 700,000 distinct CDR3 sequences, 10% to 15% seen once. This sample comprised PBMCs, mostly from graft donor cells, obtained 360 days after TCRalphabeta/CD19-depleted stem cell transplant. The receptors were gathered from a male patient between 10 and 17 years old who had a stem cell transplant for acute myeloid leukemia, so the T cells may come from the graft donor.

This clonotype has at least ten counts. The J gene is TRBJ2-3, the V gene TRBV28; 8 nucleotides match TRBD1. V dropped 5 bases and J dropped 7; count of bases not matched to a gene: 14. Per germline, CDR1 MDHEN and CDR2 SYDVKM. The CDR3 is 16 residues long. In DNA form, the CDR3 reads TGTGCCAGCAGTCCTTCCCTGGACAGGGTAGTGCATACGCAGTATTTT. Its protein is CASSPSLDRVVHTQYF.

In the case of this clonotype: One end of the junction is discordant with germline, which a read error may explain. The chain joins TRBV6-2 or TRBV6-3 to TRBJ1-1; 9 bases align to TRBD1. This CDR3 is 17 amino acids long. CDR1 and CDR2 from the germline V gene are MNHEY and SVGEGT. In nucleotides, the CDR3 is TGTGCCAGCAGTCACTCCTTACTGGGACAGGGGAACACTGAAGCTTTCTTT. Translation gives CASSHSLLGQGNTEAFF.

This CDR3 reads CASSLAGVWTGAPGELFF. CDR3 coding DNA: TGCGCCAGCAGCTTGGCCGGGGTCTGGACAGGGGCGCCCGGGGAGCTGTTTTTT. The chain links TRBV5-1 to TRBJ2-2, with 9 bases that match TRBD1. The germline CDR1 and CDR2 sequences are SGHRS and YFSETQ. The trim removed 0 bases at V and 6 bases at J, leaving 12 bases unmatched. The CDR3 covers 18 residues.

This clonotype was picked up many times. This chain joins TRBV5-1 and TRBJ2-3; 7 bases are a match to TRBD2. The CDR3 has 14 amino acids. The junction had 5 bases not matched to a gene; V was cut back by 4 bases and J by 3 bases. The germline gives CDR1 SGHRS, CDR2 YFSETQ. In nucleotides, the CDR3 is TGCGCCAGCAGCCTTTTCGGGGGGACAGATACGCAGTATTTT. Translating gives CASSLFGGTDTQYF.

This clonotype has only a few counts. This chain connects TRBV25-1 to TRBJ2-3, with 14 bases identical to TRBD2. The CDR3 spans 18 residues. From germline, CDR1 is MGHDK and CDR2 SYGVNS. J lost 6 bases, V lost 5 bases, and 13 bases had no gene match. CDR3 DNA: TGTGCCAGCAGTAGACTAGCGGGAGGGCCCCCCGGGTCCGATACGCAGTATTTT. This sequence encodes CASSRLAGGPPGSDTQYF. The entire variable domain, with the rest obtained from reference TRBV25-1 and TRBJ2-3, is as follows: EADIYQTPRYLVIGTGKKITLECSQTMGHDKMYWYQQDPGMELHLIHYSYGVNSTEKGDLSSESTVSRIRTEHFPLTLESARPSHTSQYLCASSRLAGGPPGSDTQYFGPGTRLTVL.

The J gene is TRBJ2-6, the V gene TRBV25-1; 14 bases map to TRBD2. The CDR3 has 18 amino acids. The V gene's germline CDR1 is MGHDK and CDR2 SYGVNS. The V gene end was trimmed by 7 bases and the J gene end by 2 bases; junction bases not matched to a gene: 7. CDR3 amino acids: CASTYGTSGSAGANVLTF. Written as DNA, the CDR3 is TGTGCCAGCACCTACGGGACTAGCGGGAGTGCTGGGGCCAACGTCCTGACTTTC.

This clonotype was seen only a few times. J is TRBJ2-3 and V is TRBV20-1, with D perhaps TRBD2 (6 bases). CDR3 size: 15 residues. Trimming stripped 1 base from V and 2 bases from J, with 13 bases between. The germline V gene encodes CDR1 DFQATT and CDR2 SNEGSKA (reference sequence). As DNA, the CDR3 is TGCAGTGCTAGAGGCGGGGCGGGACCCACAGATACGCAGTATTTT. It yields the protein CSARGGAGPTDTQYF.

This clonotype came up many times. CDR3 in amino acids: CSVEVGQGGTEAFF. CDR3 nucleotide sequence: TGCAGCGTTGAAGTTGGGCAGGGAGGCACTGAAGCTTTCTTT. The chain recombines TRBV29-1 with TRBJ1-1, with a possible D match to TRBD1 (5 bases). Germline-derived CDR1 and CDR2 are SQVTM and ANQGSEA. V dropped 1 base and J dropped 4 bases, with 13 bases sitting between them. The CDR3 consists of 14 residues.

This clonotype was observed many times. The V and J genes are TRBV20-1 and TRBJ1-4; D is unresolved. There are 13 residues in the CDR3. Deletions cut 3 bases from V and 8 bases from J, with 13 bases between. Germline V gene data show CDR1 as DFQATT and CDR2 as SNEGSKA (reference sequence). CDR3 sequence reads: CSASGPSSEKLFF. DNA for the CDR3: TGCAGTGCTAGTGGTCCTTCAAGCGAAAAACTGTTTTTT.

The chain carries TRBV7-2 and TRBJ2-7; 7 positions agree with TRBD1. Trimming at V came to 3 bases and at J to 0 bases, leaving 5 bases not matched to a gene. Per the germline V gene, CDR1 is SGHTA and CDR2 is FQGNSA. This CDR3 region has 15 residues. The CDR3 spells CASSFQGVASYEQYF. CDR3 sequence (DNA): TGTGCCAGCAGCTTTCAGGGGGTGGCCTCCTACGAGCAGTACTTC.

This clonotype has a handful of counts. V is TRBV4-3 and J is TRBJ2-7; TRBD2 is a possible D gene (6 bases). The V gene's germline CDR1 is LGHNA and CDR2 YSLEER. The length of the CDR3 is 15 residues. V was clipped by 1 base and J by 4 bases, with 14 bases between them. CDR3 residues: CASSQVGQRAYEQYF. CDR3 nucleotide sequence: TGCGCCAGCAGCCAAGTGGGCCAGCGGGCTTACGAGCAGTACTTC.

The chain couples TRBV6-1 to TRBJ2-1, with 7 bases lining up with TRBD2. Trimming cost V 4 bases and J 6 bases; bases outside gene matches: 9. CDR3 length: 15 residues. Germline lookup yields CDR1 MNHNS and CDR2 SASEGT. The CDR3 is CASSAGLVGANEQFF. CDR3 DNA: TGTGCCAGCAGTGCCGGACTAGTTGGAGCCAATGAGCAGTTCTTC.

This sequence joins TRBV18 and TRBJ2-5; 9 bases fit TRBD1. This CDR3 is built from 15 residues. V shed 3 bases and J 5 bases; nucleotides not matched to a gene: 7. Germline V gene data show CDR1 as KGHSH and CDR2 as LQKENI. The CDR3 DNA reads as TGTGCCAGCTCACCCCTGGGACAGGGTGGGGAGACCCAGTACTTC. Protein sequence: CASSPLGQGGETQYF.

This clonotype was detected ten times or more. The V gene is TRBV7-2, the J gene TRBJ2-1, with 7 bases aligning to TRBD2. The CDR3 loop spans 20 amino acids. Germline V gene lookup returns CDR1 SGHTA and CDR2 FQGNSA. V was pared by 3 bases and J by 0 bases, with 17 bases of the junction left unmatched. The CDR3 sequence: CASSLALISGGRTSYNEQFF. In DNA, the CDR3 is TGTGCCAGCAGCTTGGCACTAATTTCGGGAGGTCGGACCTCCTACAATGAGCAGTTCTTC.

This clonotype was found many times. The chain uses TRBV29-1 and TRBJ2-3; tentative D call: TRBD1 (5 bases). Trimming pared 4 bases from V and 4 bases from J, leaving 15 bases between. The CDR3 runs 14 residues. Germline lookup yields CDR1 SQVTM and CDR2 ANQGSEA. This CDR3 is CSVVAREGSDTQYF. CDR3 bases: TGCAGCGTTGTCGCCAGGGAAGGTTCAGATACGCAGTATTTT.